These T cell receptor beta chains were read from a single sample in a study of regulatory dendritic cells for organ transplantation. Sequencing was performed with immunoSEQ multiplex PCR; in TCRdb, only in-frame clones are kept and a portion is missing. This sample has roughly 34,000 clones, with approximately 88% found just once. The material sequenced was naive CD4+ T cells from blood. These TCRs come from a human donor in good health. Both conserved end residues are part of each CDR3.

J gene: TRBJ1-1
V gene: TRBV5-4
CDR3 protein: CASSQNTEAFF

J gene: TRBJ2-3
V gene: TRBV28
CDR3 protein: CASSLKEYRVTDTQYF

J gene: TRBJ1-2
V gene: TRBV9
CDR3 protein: CASSVDQGRNGYTF

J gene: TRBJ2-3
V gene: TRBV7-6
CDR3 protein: CASSISADTQYF

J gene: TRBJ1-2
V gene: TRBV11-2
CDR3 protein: CASSQTLQGNYGYTF

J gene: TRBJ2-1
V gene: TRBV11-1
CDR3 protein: CASSFSRLNEQFF

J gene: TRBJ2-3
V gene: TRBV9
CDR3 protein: CASSARSGRQEDTQYF

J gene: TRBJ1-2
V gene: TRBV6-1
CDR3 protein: CASSEGPIVF

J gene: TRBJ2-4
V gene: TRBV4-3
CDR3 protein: CASSQVTGANIQYF

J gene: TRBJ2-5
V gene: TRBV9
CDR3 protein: CASSVGADQETQYF

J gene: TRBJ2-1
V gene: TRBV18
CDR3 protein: CASSVASGSKSYNEQFF

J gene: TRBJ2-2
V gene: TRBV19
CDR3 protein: CASSIWGVNSELFF

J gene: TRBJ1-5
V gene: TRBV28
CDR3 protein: CASSSDSGQPQHF

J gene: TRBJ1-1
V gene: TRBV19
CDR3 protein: CASSPGQGNTEAFF

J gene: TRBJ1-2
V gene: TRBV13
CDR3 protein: CASSLVDVKPGYTF

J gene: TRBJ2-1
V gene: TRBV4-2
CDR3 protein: CASSQGIAGGPSEQFF

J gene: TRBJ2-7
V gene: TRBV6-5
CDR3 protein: CASSVVLAGEQYF

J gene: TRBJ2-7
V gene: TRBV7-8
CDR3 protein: CASSLVGYEQYF

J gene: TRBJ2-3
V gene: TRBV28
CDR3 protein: CASSDPPGLLTDTQYF

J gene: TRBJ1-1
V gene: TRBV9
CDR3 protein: CASSVSGDTEAFF

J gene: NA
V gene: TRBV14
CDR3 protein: CASSQETEQYF

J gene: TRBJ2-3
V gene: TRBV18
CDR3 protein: CASSSQEDTQYF

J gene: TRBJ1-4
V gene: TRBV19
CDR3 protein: CASKTPGQGSEKLFF

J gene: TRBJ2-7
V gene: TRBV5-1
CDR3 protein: CASSSEGVRNEQYF

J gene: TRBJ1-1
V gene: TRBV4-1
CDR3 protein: CASSQVARTSNRLSRAFF

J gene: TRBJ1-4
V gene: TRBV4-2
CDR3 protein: CASSQGSRTGAEKLFF

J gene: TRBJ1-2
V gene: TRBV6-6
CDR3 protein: CASSYSGDGYTF

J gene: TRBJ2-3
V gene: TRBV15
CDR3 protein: CATSRDRGPQDTQYF

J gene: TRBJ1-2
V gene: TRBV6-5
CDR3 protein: CASSYGTDYGYTF

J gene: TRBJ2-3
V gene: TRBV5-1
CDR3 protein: CASSFGGAEDTQYF

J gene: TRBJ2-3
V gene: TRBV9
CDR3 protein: CASSARGFPTDTQYF

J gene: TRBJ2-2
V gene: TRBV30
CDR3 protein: CAWRGRGRNTGELFF

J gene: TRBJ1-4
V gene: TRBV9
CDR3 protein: CASSPRPNEKLFF

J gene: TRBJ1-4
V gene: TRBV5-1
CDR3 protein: CASSSEGSTNEKLFF

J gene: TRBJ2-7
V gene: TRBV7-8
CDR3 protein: CASSLVWDYEQYF

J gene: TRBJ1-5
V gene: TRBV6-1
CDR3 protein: CASTRSYSNQPQHF

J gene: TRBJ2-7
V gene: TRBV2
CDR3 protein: CASRFQSGSQGEQYF

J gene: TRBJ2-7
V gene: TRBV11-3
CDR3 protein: CASSLGGTGSEQYF

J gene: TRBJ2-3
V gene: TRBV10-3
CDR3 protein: CAAAGTGVTDTQYF

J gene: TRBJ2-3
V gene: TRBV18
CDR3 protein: CASSPPPTRGRLAGGNTDTQYF

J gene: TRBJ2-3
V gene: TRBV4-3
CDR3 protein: CASSQDMGGTDTQYF

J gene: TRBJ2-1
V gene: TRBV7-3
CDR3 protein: CASSLMPRGSNEQFF

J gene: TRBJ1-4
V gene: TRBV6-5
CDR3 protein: CASSYSRPPGEKLFF

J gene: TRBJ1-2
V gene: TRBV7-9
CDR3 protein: CASSFTDIYGYTF